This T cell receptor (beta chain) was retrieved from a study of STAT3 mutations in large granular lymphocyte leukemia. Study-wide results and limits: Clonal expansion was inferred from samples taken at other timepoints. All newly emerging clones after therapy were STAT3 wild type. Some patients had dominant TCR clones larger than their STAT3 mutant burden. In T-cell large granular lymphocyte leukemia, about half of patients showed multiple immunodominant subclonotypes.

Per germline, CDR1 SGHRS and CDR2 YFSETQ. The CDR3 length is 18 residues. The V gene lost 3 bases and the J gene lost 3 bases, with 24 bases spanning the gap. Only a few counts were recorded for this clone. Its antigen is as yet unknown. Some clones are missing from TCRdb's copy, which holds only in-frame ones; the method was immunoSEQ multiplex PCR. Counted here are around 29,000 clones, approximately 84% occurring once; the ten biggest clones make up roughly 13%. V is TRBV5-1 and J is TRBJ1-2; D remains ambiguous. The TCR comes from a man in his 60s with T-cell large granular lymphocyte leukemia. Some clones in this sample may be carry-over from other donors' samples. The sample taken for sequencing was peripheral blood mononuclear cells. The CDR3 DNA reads TGCGCCAGCAGCTCGGGTGATCGGTCTTTGGGTATGGACTATGGCTACACCTTC. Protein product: CASSSGDRSLGMDYGYTF.